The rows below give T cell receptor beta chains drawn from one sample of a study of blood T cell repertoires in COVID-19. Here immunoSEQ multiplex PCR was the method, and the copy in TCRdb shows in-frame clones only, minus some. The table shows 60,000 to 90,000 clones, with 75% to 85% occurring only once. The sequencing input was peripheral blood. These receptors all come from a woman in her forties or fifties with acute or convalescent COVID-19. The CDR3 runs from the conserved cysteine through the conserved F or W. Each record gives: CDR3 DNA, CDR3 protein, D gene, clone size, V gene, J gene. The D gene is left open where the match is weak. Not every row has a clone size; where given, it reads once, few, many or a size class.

cdr3_nt: TGTGCCAGCACCCTCGGAGAGCGGGAGATCGGGGAGCTGTTTTTT
cdr3_aa: CASTLGEREIGELFF
d_call: TRBD2
clone_size: -
v_call: TRBV4-2
j_call: TRBJ2-2

cdr3_nt: TGTGCCAGCAGCCTCCTCCGGGACTTCAATGAGCAGTTCTTC
cdr3_aa: CASSLLRDFNEQFF
d_call: -
clone_size: once
v_call: TRBV7-9
j_call: TRBJ2-1

cdr3_nt: TGCGCCAGCAGCTTGACAGGTCTGAACACTGAAGCTTTCTTT
cdr3_aa: CASSLTGLNTEAFF
d_call: -
clone_size: -
v_call: TRBV5-1
j_call: TRBJ1-1

cdr3_nt: TGTGCCAGCAGCTTAAACGTGCAGGGCTACACCTTC
cdr3_aa: CASSLNVQGYTF
d_call: -
clone_size: few
v_call: TRBV7-9
j_call: TRBJ1-2

cdr3_nt: TGTGCCAGCAGCTCCTTCAGGGGCCGTGGGGACTACGAGCAGTACTTC
cdr3_aa: CASSSFRGRGDYEQYF
d_call: -
clone_size: -
v_call: TRBV7-9
j_call: TRBJ2-7

cdr3_nt: TGTGCCAGCAGTTACTATGGGAGGAACACCGGGGAGCTGTTTTTT
cdr3_aa: CASSYYGRNTGELFF
d_call: -
clone_size: -
v_call: TRBV6-2/TRBV6-3
j_call: TRBJ2-2

cdr3_nt: TGTGCCAGCAGTTACGGACAGTTTGTAACTGAAGCTTTCTTT
cdr3_aa: CASSYGQFVTEAFF
d_call: -
clone_size: -
v_call: TRBV6-5
j_call: TRBJ1-1

cdr3_nt: TGCGCCAGCAGCCTTACCGGGACTCCTTACAATGAGCAGTTCTTC
cdr3_aa: CASSLTGTPYNEQFF
d_call: -
clone_size: -
v_call: TRBV5-1
j_call: TRBJ2-1

cdr3_nt: TGTGCCAGTAGCGGGGGGGCCTCAGATACGCAGTATTTT
cdr3_aa: CASSGGASDTQYF
d_call: TRBD2
clone_size: -
v_call: TRBV11-3
j_call: TRBJ2-3

cdr3_nt: TGTGCCAGCAGCACTCGGACGGGAATTAATGAGCAGTTCTTC
cdr3_aa: CASSTRTGINEQFF
d_call: -
clone_size: -
v_call: TRBV7-2
j_call: TRBJ2-1

cdr3_nt: TGCGCCAGCCAAAGACAGAGCTCCTATAATTCACCCCTCCACTTT
cdr3_aa: CASQRQSSYNSPLHF
d_call: -
clone_size: -
v_call: TRBV5-1
j_call: TRBJ1-6

cdr3_nt: TGTGCCTGGGGGGGTGAGCTGGGACAACTCTCCTACGAGCAGTACTTC
cdr3_aa: CAWGGELGQLSYEQYF
d_call: -
clone_size: -
v_call: TRBV30
j_call: TRBJ2-7

cdr3_nt: TGTGCCGGACAGGGGACTAATGAAAAACTGTTTTTT
cdr3_aa: CAGQGTNEKLFF
d_call: TRBD1
clone_size: -
v_call: TRBV2
j_call: TRBJ1-4

cdr3_nt: TGCAGCGTTGATCCGGGAGCGGGGGCCGGGGAGCAGTTCTTC
cdr3_aa: CSVDPGAGAGEQFF
d_call: TRBD2
clone_size: -
v_call: TRBV29-1
j_call: TRBJ2-1

cdr3_nt: TGTGCCAGCTCATCTAGGACAAGGAGTATTAGTGTGAATGAGCAGTTCTTC
cdr3_aa: CASSSRTRSISVNEQFF
d_call: -
clone_size: -
v_call: TRBV18
j_call: TRBJ2-1

cdr3_nt: TGTGCCAGCAGTCTCGGACAGGGGTTGTACGAGCAGTACTTC
cdr3_aa: CASSLGQGLYEQYF
d_call: TRBD1
clone_size: -
v_call: TRBV28
j_call: TRBJ2-7

cdr3_nt: TGCAGCGTTGGACAGGCTGGCACTGAAGCTTTCTTT
cdr3_aa: CSVGQAGTEAFF
d_call: -
clone_size: -
v_call: TRBV29-1
j_call: TRBJ1-1

cdr3_nt: TGTGCCAGCAGTTACTCCGGACAGTCGATGGGTTCACCCCTCCACTTT
cdr3_aa: CASSYSGQSMGSPLHF
d_call: -
clone_size: -
v_call: TRBV6-5
j_call: TRBJ1-6